The rows below give T cell receptor beta chains drawn from one sample of a study of blood T cell repertoires in COVID-19. Only in-frame clones appear in the TCRdb table, and some are missing; sequencing was by immunoSEQ multiplex PCR. The sample includes under 300,000 clones, about 91% seen only once; the top ten take 4% to 5%. Sequenced material: peripheral blood. Source of these receptors: a woman aged 40 to 55 who had recovered from COVID-19. Both conserved end residues are part of each CDR3. D genes are given only for firm matches. Clone size is given for some rows only: seen once, a few or many times, or a class if the clone is expanded.

D gene: NA
V gene: TRBV19
clone size: NA
J gene: TRBJ1-2
CDR3 DNA: TGTGCCAGTAGTAGTTCACAGACATACTATGGCTACACCTTC
CDR3 protein: CASSSSQTYYGYTF

D gene: TRBD2
V gene: TRBV19
clone size: once
J gene: TRBJ2-3
CDR3 DNA: TGTGCCAGTAGTACACTAGCGGATAACACAGATACGCAGTATTTT
CDR3 protein: CASSTLADNTDTQYF

D gene: NA
V gene: TRBV7-7
clone size: NA
J gene: TRBJ1-4
CDR3 DNA: TGTGCCAGCAGCCCCTCCCTGGCATCAAATGAAAAACTGTTTTTT
CDR3 protein: CASSPSLASNEKLFF

D gene: TRBD2
V gene: TRBV12-5
clone size: NA
J gene: TRBJ2-5
CDR3 DNA: TGTGCTAGTGAGGCTAGCGGGCAAGAGACCCAGTACTTC
CDR3 protein: CASEASGQETQYF

D gene: NA
V gene: TRBV5-6
clone size: NA
J gene: TRBJ1-1
CDR3 DNA: TGTGCCAGCAGCTTGCAGGGGACGGAAAAGAAGACTGAAGCTTTCTTT
CDR3 protein: CASSLQGTEKKTEAFF

D gene: TRBD2
V gene: TRBV9
clone size: NA
J gene: TRBJ2-5
CDR3 DNA: TGTGCCAGCAGCAGGGGACTAGCGGGAGGTGAGACCCAGTACTTC
CDR3 protein: CASSRGLAGGETQYF

D gene: TRBD2
V gene: TRBV20-1
clone size: NA
J gene: TRBJ2-3
CDR3 DNA: TGCAGTGCTAGTCTTGGTAGCGGGGTGCTGGATACGCAGTATTTT
CDR3 protein: CSASLGSGVLDTQYF

D gene: NA
V gene: TRBV11-2
clone size: NA
J gene: TRBJ2-7
CDR3 DNA: TGTGCCAGCAGCTTGGACGACAGGTTCAAGTACTTC
CDR3 protein: CASSLDDRFKYF

D gene: NA
V gene: TRBV5-6
clone size: NA
J gene: TRBJ2-3
CDR3 DNA: TGTGCCAGCAGCTTGGGACAGGCGACGCGCACAGATACGCAGTATTTT
CDR3 protein: CASSLGQATRTDTQYF

D gene: TRBD1
V gene: TRBV24-1
clone size: few
J gene: TRBJ2-1
CDR3 DNA: TGTGCCACCAGTGACCCCCGGACAGGCTACTACAATGAGCAGTTCTTC
CDR3 protein: CATSDPRTGYYNEQFF

D gene: NA
V gene: TRBV4-1
clone size: NA
J gene: TRBJ1-5
CDR3 DNA: TGCGCCAGCAGCCAACCACGGGAAGCCAATCAGCCCCAGCATTTT
CDR3 protein: CASSQPREANQPQHF

D gene: TRBD1
V gene: TRBV19
clone size: NA
J gene: TRBJ1-4
CDR3 DNA: TGTGCCAGTAGTGGACAGGGGAATGAAAAACTGTTTTTT
CDR3 protein: CASSGQGNEKLFF

D gene: TRBD1
V gene: TRBV7-2
clone size: NA
J gene: TRBJ1-4
CDR3 DNA: TGTGCCAGCAGCCAAGACAGGGAGTTCGGGGAAAAACTGTTTTTT
CDR3 protein: CASSQDREFGEKLFF

D gene: TRBD1
V gene: TRBV5-1
clone size: NA
J gene: TRBJ2-1
CDR3 DNA: TGCGCCAGCAGCATCGGACAGGGGAGCGAGCAGTTCTTC
CDR3 protein: CASSIGQGSEQFF

D gene: TRBD2
V gene: TRBV11-2
clone size: NA
J gene: TRBJ2-2
CDR3 DNA: TGTGCCAGCAGCCATCTAAGACCTAGCGGGGGGGCCAACACCGGGGAGCTGTTTTTT
CDR3 protein: CASSHLRPSGGANTGELFF

D gene: NA
V gene: TRBV24-1
clone size: NA
J gene: TRBJ2-2
CDR3 DNA: TGTGCCACCAGTGATTTAACCTCGGGGTGGACCGGGGAGCTGTTTTTT
CDR3 protein: CATSDLTSGWTGELFF

D gene: NA
V gene: TRBV10-2
clone size: NA
J gene: TRBJ1-4
CDR3 DNA: TGCGCCAGCAGTGAACAGGGAGGGTATGAAAAACTGTTTTTT
CDR3 protein: CASSEQGGYEKLFF

D gene: TRBD2
V gene: TRBV7-9
clone size: NA
J gene: TRBJ2-7
CDR3 DNA: TGTGCCAGCAGCCCAAGGACTAGCGGGGTGCTCGAGCAGTACTTC
CDR3 protein: CASSPRTSGVLEQYF

D gene: NA
V gene: TRBV5-6
clone size: NA
J gene: TRBJ1-1
CDR3 DNA: TGTGCCAGCAGCTTCAGGGCCCCTTGGGGCACTGAAGCTTTCTTT
CDR3 protein: CASSFRAPWGTEAFF

D gene: NA
V gene: TRBV10-3
clone size: NA
J gene: TRBJ1-5
CDR3 DNA: TGTGCCATCAGTGAGGGACAGCCCAATCAGCCCCAGCATTTT
CDR3 protein: CAISEGQPNQPQHF

D gene: NA
V gene: TRBV4-2
clone size: few
J gene: TRBJ1-5
CDR3 DNA: TGTGCCAGCAGCCTGCGAGCGGCGGGGAGCAATCAGCCCCAGCATTTT
CDR3 protein: CASSLRAAGSNQPQHF

D gene: TRBD1
V gene: TRBV5-1
clone size: NA
J gene: TRBJ1-5
CDR3 DNA: TGCGCCAGCAGCTTGGGACAGGGGGCAGGTCAGCCCCAGCATTTT
CDR3 protein: CASSLGQGAGQPQHF

D gene: NA
V gene: TRBV10-1
clone size: NA
J gene: TRBJ2-5
CDR3 DNA: TGCGCCAGCAGTGAGTCGAGGAGGGAGACCCAGTACTTC
CDR3 protein: CASSESRRETQYF

D gene: NA
V gene: TRBV24-1
clone size: NA
J gene: TRBJ1-1
CDR3 DNA: TGTGCCACCTTAGGGACATCCATCACTGAAGCTTTCTTT
CDR3 protein: CATLGTSITEAFF

D gene: NA
V gene: TRBV11-3
clone size: once
J gene: TRBJ2-1
CDR3 DNA: TGTGCCAGCAGCTTTACTAGCATTGAGCAGTTCTTC
CDR3 protein: CASSFTSIEQFF

D gene: NA
V gene: TRBV19
clone size: NA
J gene: TRBJ1-2
CDR3 DNA: TGTGCCAGTAGTATAGATCGAGGAGGCGATGGCTACACCTTC
CDR3 protein: CASSIDRGGDGYTF

D gene: TRBD1
V gene: TRBV6-5
clone size: NA
J gene: TRBJ1-2
CDR3 DNA: TGTGCCAGCAGTTGGGGACAGGGCGAACGCTACACCTTC
CDR3 protein: CASSWGQGERYTF

D gene: NA
V gene: TRBV19
clone size: once
J gene: TRBJ1-5
CDR3 DNA: TGTGCCAGTAGTATGAGCCCCGCAGGCTATAGCAATCAGCCCCAGCATTTT
CDR3 protein: CASSMSPAGYSNQPQHF

D gene: TRBD1
V gene: TRBV9
clone size: NA
J gene: TRBJ1-4
CDR3 DNA: TGTGCCAGCAGCGTGGGACAGGGTAATGAAAAACTGTTTTTT
CDR3 protein: CASSVGQGNEKLFF

D gene: NA
V gene: TRBV7-9
clone size: NA
J gene: TRBJ1-4
CDR3 DNA: TGTGCCAGCAGCGATACTGCAGGGGTCGGAGAAAAACTGTTTTTT
CDR3 protein: CASSDTAGVGEKLFF

D gene: NA
V gene: TRBV28
clone size: NA
J gene: TRBJ1-2
CDR3 DNA: TGTGCCTGCTACAGGGAAGTTGGTGGCTACACCTTC
CDR3 protein: CACYREVGGYTF

D gene: NA
V gene: TRBV29-1
clone size: NA
J gene: TRBJ2-3
CDR3 DNA: TGCAGCGTTGAAGATCATGTCCCAGATACGCAGTATTTT
CDR3 protein: CSVEDHVPDTQYF

D gene: NA
V gene: TRBV29-1
clone size: NA
J gene: TRBJ2-2
CDR3 DNA: TGCAGCGTTGGGAGACAGCGCACCGGGGAGCTGTTTTTT
CDR3 protein: CSVGRQRTGELFF

D gene: NA
V gene: TRBV3-1/TRBV3-2
clone size: NA
J gene: TRBJ2-3
CDR3 DNA: TGTGCCAGCAGCCTCTGGTTGGAGGGAGAGGCAGATACGCAGTATTTT
CDR3 protein: CASSLWLEGEADTQYF

D gene: NA
V gene: TRBV29-1
clone size: once
J gene: TRBJ1-1
CDR3 DNA: TGCAGCGCTTGCGGGGGCGCGGGGAACACTGAAGCTTTCTTT
CDR3 protein: CSACGGAGNTEAFF

D gene: NA
V gene: TRBV11-2
clone size: NA
J gene: TRBJ1-1
CDR3 DNA: TGTGCCAGCAGTCCGACAGTGAACACTGAAGCTTTCTTT
CDR3 protein: CASSPTVNTEAFF

D gene: TRBD1
V gene: TRBV7-6
clone size: NA
J gene: TRBJ1-4
CDR3 DNA: TGTGCCAGCAGCCTAGCTTACCGGGACAGGAATGAAAAACTGTTTTTT
CDR3 protein: CASSLAYRDRNEKLFF

D gene: NA
V gene: TRBV7-2
clone size: NA
J gene: TRBJ1-2
CDR3 DNA: TGTGCCAGCAGAGAGGGACACCTTAACTATGGCTACACCTTC
CDR3 protein: CASREGHLNYGYTF

D gene: NA
V gene: TRBV6-5
clone size: NA
J gene: TRBJ2-1
CDR3 DNA: TGTGCCAGCAGCCCAACCCCACTAGTTAATGAGCAGTTCTTC
CDR3 protein: CASSPTPLVNEQFF

D gene: TRBD1
V gene: TRBV6-5
clone size: NA
J gene: TRBJ1-2
CDR3 DNA: TGTGCCAGCAGCGGACAGGGACCCACCTATGGCTACACCTTC
CDR3 protein: CASSGQGPTYGYTF

D gene: NA
V gene: TRBV6-5
clone size: NA
J gene: TRBJ2-1
CDR3 DNA: TGTGCCAGCAGTTACGGTGGCGGGGGCTTGGATGAGCAGTTCTTC
CDR3 protein: CASSYGGGGLDEQFF

D gene: NA
V gene: TRBV28
clone size: NA
J gene: TRBJ1-5
CDR3 DNA: TGTGCCAGCCAGGGAAAGCCCTTCAATCAGCCCCAGCATTTT
CDR3 protein: CASQGKPFNQPQHF

D gene: NA
V gene: TRBV6-5
clone size: NA
J gene: TRBJ1-5
CDR3 DNA: TGTGCCAGCAGTTACAGGGCAGGGCGAGGCAATCAGCCCCAGCATTTT
CDR3 protein: CASSYRAGRGNQPQHF

D gene: NA
V gene: TRBV7-9
clone size: NA
J gene: TRBJ2-3
CDR3 DNA: TGTGCCACCGGACTTGACGGTTGGACCACAGATACGCAGTATTTT
CDR3 protein: CATGLDGWTTDTQYF

D gene: NA
V gene: TRBV7-8
clone size: NA
J gene: TRBJ2-5
CDR3 DNA: TGTGCCAGCAGCTTATCGGGCAGGGCTAAAGAGACCCAGTACTTC
CDR3 protein: CASSLSGRAKETQYF

D gene: NA
V gene: TRBV19
clone size: few
J gene: TRBJ1-1
CDR3 DNA: TGTGCCAGTACTGAACTGATGAACACTGAAGCTTTCTTT
CDR3 protein: CASTELMNTEAFF

D gene: TRBD1
V gene: TRBV13
clone size: NA
J gene: TRBJ2-5
CDR3 DNA: TGTGCCAGCAGACGACAGGGGGCGCGGGAGACCCAGTACTTC
CDR3 protein: CASRRQGARETQYF

D gene: TRBD2
V gene: TRBV6-2/TRBV6-3
clone size: NA
J gene: TRBJ2-2
CDR3 DNA: TGTGCCAGCAGCAGACCGATAGCGGGAGGGTTTGGCGGGGAGCTGTTTTTT
CDR3 protein: CASSRPIAGGFGGELFF

D gene: NA
V gene: TRBV28
clone size: NA
J gene: TRBJ1-2
CDR3 DNA: TGTGCCAGCAGTTTAATGGCGGATGGAGGCTACACCTTC
CDR3 protein: CASSLMADGGYTF

D gene: TRBD1
V gene: TRBV5-1
clone size: NA
J gene: TRBJ2-4
CDR3 DNA: TGCGCCAGCAGCGTGGGACAGGGAAACATTCAGTACTTC
CDR3 protein: CASSVGQGNIQYF

D gene: TRBD2
V gene: TRBV7-2
clone size: NA
J gene: TRBJ2-3
CDR3 DNA: TGTGCCAGCAGCTTACCCGGGACTACCACAGATACGCAGTATTTT
CDR3 protein: CASSLPGTTTDTQYF

D gene: TRBD2
V gene: TRBV6-6
clone size: NA
J gene: TRBJ2-1
CDR3 DNA: TGTGCCAGCAGTTACTCGAGCGGGGGGGCTGGTGAGCAGTTCTTC
CDR3 protein: CASSYSSGGAGEQFF

D gene: NA
V gene: TRBV11-2
clone size: NA
J gene: TRBJ1-1
CDR3 DNA: TGTGCCAGCAGCTTAATACAGAACACTGAAGCTTTCTTT
CDR3 protein: CASSLIQNTEAFF